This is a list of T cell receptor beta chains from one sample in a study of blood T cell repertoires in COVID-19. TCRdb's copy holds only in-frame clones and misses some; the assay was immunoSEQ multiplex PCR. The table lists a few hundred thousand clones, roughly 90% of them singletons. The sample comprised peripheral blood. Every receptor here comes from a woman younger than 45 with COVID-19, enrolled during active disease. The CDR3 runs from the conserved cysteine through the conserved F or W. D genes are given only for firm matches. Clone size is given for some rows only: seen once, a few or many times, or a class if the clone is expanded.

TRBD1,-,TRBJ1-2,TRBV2,TGTGCCAGCAGTGAACGATTAGTACTGCGACAGGGGGCCAATGGCTACACCTTC,CASSERLVLRQGANGYTF
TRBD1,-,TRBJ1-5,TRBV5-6,TGTGCCAGCAGTTCAGGGACAGGGGAGGGTCAGCCCCAGCATTTT,CASSSGTGEGQPQHF
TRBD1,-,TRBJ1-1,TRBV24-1,TGTGCCACCAGTGAGGGCCCGGGACAGAGGGGGTTGAACACTGAAGCTTTCTTT,CATSEGPGQRGLNTEAFF
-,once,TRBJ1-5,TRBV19,TGTGCCAGTAGTATCTATGACACTTATAGCAATCAGCCCCAGCATTTT,CASSIYDTYSNQPQHF
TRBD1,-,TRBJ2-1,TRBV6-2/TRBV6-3,TGTGCCAGCAGTTCCCCCCGACAGGGGGCCTACAATGAGCAGTTCTTC,CASSSPRQGAYNEQFF
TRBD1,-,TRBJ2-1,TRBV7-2,TGTGCCAGCAGCTTACGTGGACAGGCAAACAATGAGCAGTTCTTC,CASSLRGQANNEQFF
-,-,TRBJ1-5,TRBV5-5,TGTGCCAGCAGCCCTGCAGGGGTTTTGAGCAATCAGCCCCAGCATTTT,CASSPAGVLSNQPQHF
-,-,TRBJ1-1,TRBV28,TGTGCCAGCAGGTCGCACCCCGGTAGAGCTTTCTTT,CASRSHPGRAFF
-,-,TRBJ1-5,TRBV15,TGTGCCACCAGCAGAGCCGGGGGGGGTCAGCCCCAGCATTTT,CATSRAGGGQPQHF
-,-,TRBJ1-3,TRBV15,TGTGCCACCAGCAGGACAGTGGCAGCTGGAAACACCATATATTTT,CATSRTVAAGNTIYF
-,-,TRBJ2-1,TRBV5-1,TGCGCCAGCAGCTCCTCCGGGACACAGTACAATGAGCAGTTCTTC,CASSSSGTQYNEQFF
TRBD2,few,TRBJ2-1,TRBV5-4,TGTGCCAGCAGCCTAACTAGCGGGGGGGCCGAAGAGCAGTTCTTC,CASSLTSGGAEEQFF
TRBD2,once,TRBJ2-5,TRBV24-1,TGTGCCACCAGTGAGGCAGGCCGGGGGGGCCTTGAGACCCAGTACTTC,CATSEAGRGGLETQYF
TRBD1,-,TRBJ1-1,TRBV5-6,TGTGCCAGCAGCTTGGGCCGGGACAGGCACACTGAAGCTTTCTTT,CASSLGRDRHTEAFF
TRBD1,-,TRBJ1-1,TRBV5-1,TGCGCCAGCAGCTTGGGACAGGGGTGGTCTGAAGCTTTCTTT,CASSLGQGWSEAFF
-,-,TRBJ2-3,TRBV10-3,TGTGCCATCAGTGAACGTGGCCGCACAGATACGCAGTATTTT,CAISERGRTDTQYF
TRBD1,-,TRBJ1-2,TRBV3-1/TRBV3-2,TGTGCCAGCAGCCAAGTCGGGGGGACAGGGGGCTACTATGGCTACACCTTC,CASSQVGGTGGYYGYTF
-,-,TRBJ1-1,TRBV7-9,TGTGCCAGCAGCTCCACAACAGGGCTCCCTGAAGCTTTCTTT,CASSSTTGLPEAFF
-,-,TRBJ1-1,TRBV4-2,TGTGCCAGCAGCCAAGGCAGAGAAGCTTTCTTT,CASSQGREAFF
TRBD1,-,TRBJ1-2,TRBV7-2,TGTGCCAGCAGCTTAATGAGAGGGGGCGAGGGCTACACCTTC,CASSLMRGGEGYTF
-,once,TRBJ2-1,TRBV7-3,TGTGCCAGCAGCTTGGGGGCTAGCGGAGGGGATGAGCAGTTCTTC,CASSLGASGGDEQFF
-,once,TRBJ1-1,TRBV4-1,TGCGCCAGCAGCGGAAACAGGGCCGCTGAAGCTTTCTTT,CASSGNRAAEAFF
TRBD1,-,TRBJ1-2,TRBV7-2,TGTGCCAGCGCAGGTCCCGGGACAGGGAACTATGGCTACACCTTC,CASAGPGTGNYGYTF
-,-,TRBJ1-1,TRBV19,TGTGCCAGTAGTATAGCCGGGACTCGGAATGAAGCTTTCTTT,CASSIAGTRNEAFF
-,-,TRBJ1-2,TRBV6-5,TGTGCCAGCGCAACAGGAAGCACTAACTATGGCTACACCTTC,CASATGSTNYGYTF
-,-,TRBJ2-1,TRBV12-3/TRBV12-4,TGTGCCAGCAGTTTACTTAGAGATGAGCAGTTCTTC,CASSLLRDEQFF
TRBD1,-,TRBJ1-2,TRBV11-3,TGTGCCAGCAGCCCGGACAGGGCGGGGGGCTACACCTTC,CASSPDRAGGYTF
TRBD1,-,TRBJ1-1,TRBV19,TGTGCCACCTCGACAGGGGGGGACACTGAAGCTTTCTTT,CATSTGGDTEAFF
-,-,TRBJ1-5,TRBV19,TGTGCCAGTAGTGGCGGCAGCGTCAAGCTTTATAGCAATCAGCCCCAGCATTTT,CASSGGSVKLYSNQPQHF
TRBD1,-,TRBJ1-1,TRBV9,TGTGCCAGCAGCTTCGGAGCACAGGGGGCGAGGAGCACTGAAGCTTTCTTT,CASSFGAQGARSTEAFF
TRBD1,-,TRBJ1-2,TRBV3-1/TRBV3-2,TGTGCCAGCAGCCAAGGGGCGGGACAGGGGGTGAGTGGCTACACCTTC,CASSQGAGQGVSGYTF
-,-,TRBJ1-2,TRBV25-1,TGTGCCAGCAGTCCCGGAGGGCCCCATGGCTACACCTTC,CASSPGGPHGYTF
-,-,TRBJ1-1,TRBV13,TGTGCCAGCAGCCGGGGACACCGGTCAGAAGCTTTCTTT,CASSRGHRSEAFF
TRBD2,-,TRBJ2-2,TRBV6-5,TGTGCCAGCAGCTACGGGGTAGCGGGCACCGGGGAGCTGTTTTTT,CASSYGVAGTGELFF
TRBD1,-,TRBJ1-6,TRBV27,TGTGCCAGCAGGACCCTCGGGACAGGCACAAATTCACCCCTCCACTTT,CASRTLGTGTNSPLHF
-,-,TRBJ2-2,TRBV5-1,TGCGCCAGCAGCTTGGCCGGGAACACCGGGGAGCTGTTTTTT,CASSLAGNTGELFF
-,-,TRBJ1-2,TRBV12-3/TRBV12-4,TGTGCCAGCACCTTAGGAGTAAGCTACACCTTC,CASTLGVSYTF
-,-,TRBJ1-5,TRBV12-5,TGTGCTAGTGGTCAGACAGGTAGCAATCAGCCCCAGCATTTT,CASGQTGSNQPQHF
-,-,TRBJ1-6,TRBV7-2,TGTGCCAGCAGCTTAGGGACAGATTCCTATAATTCACCCCTCCACTTT,CASSLGTDSYNSPLHF
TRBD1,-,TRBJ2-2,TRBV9,TGTGCCAGCAGCGTAGCGACAGGGATGCACACCGGGGAGCTGTTTTTT,CASSVATGMHTGELFF
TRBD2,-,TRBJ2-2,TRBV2,TGTGCCAGCACGGGTGACCGGGGGGCCGGGGAGCTGTTTTTT,CASTGDRGAGELFF
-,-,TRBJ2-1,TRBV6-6,TGTGCCAGCAGTTACTATGGGAGTACAAATGAGCAGTTCTTC,CASSYYGSTNEQFF
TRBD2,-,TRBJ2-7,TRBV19,TGTGCCAGTAGTCCTACTAGCGGGGGAGCCTACGAGCAGTACTTC,CASSPTSGGAYEQYF
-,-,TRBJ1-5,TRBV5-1,TGCGCCAGCAGCTTGGAACGGGGGGAGCCCCAGCATTTT,CASSLERGEPQHF
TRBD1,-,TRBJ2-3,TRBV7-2,TGTGCCAGCAGCTCAGGACAGGGGGAAGATACGCAGTATTTT,CASSSGQGEDTQYF
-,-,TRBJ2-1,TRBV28,TGTGCCAGCAGTTCCATAGACAGGGAGGTTAATGAGCAGTTCTTC,CASSSIDREVNEQFF
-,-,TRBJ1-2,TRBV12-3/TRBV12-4,TGTGCCAGCAGCCAGACAAACTATGGCTACACCTTC,CASSQTNYGYTF
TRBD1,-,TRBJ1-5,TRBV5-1,TGCGCCAGCAGCACCGGGACAGGGGCTCAGCCCCAGCATTTT,CASSTGTGAQPQHF
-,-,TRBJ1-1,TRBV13,TGTGCCAGCAGCTTAGAACAGATGAACACTGAAGCTTTCTTT,CASSLEQMNTEAFF